The sequence of this TCR beta chain was determined in a study of blood T cell repertoires in COVID-19. Study summary: The study drew acute and convalescent COVID-19 samples from the United States, Italy and Spain. The analysed material was cDNA or gDNA that came from T cells, B-cell-depleted T cells, or PBMCs.

Only in-frame clones appear in the TCRdb table, and some are missing; sequencing was by immunoSEQ multiplex PCR. The sample yields 120,000 or so clones, around 88% seen once. The germline gives CDR1 SGHAT, CDR2 FQNNGV. The CDR3 covers 18 residues. V was cut by 1 base and J by 1 base, with 17 bases left in between. The rearrangement uses TRBV11-2 and TRBJ2-1; D is perhaps TRBD1 (6 bases). The source material was peripheral blood. This TCR was recovered from a man aged 80 or over with active or convalescent COVID-19. The DNA for the CDR3 is TGTGCCAGCAGCTTAGCAACCGACAGGCGATTGTCCTACAATGAGCAGTTCTTC. Translating it yields CASSLATDRRLSYNEQFF.